The 21 T cell receptor beta chains below come from one sample, sequenced in a study of cytomegalovirus exposure and HLA in healthy donors. Primers for the PCR totalled 60 Vbeta and 13 Jbeta. Repertoires were generated with immunoSEQ multiplex PCR, while TCRdb's copy carries only in-frame clones and drops some. The sample contains 90,000 to 120,000 clones, more than 75% of which appear only once. Sample: PBMCs. These receptors originate from a young man in good health and CMV-seropositive.

The gene calls are TRBV6-5 and TRBJ1-1; possibly TRBD1 for D (6 bases). Germline V lookup: CDR1 MNHEY, CDR2 SVGAGI. The CDR3 is 13 residues long. Trimming took 3 bases from V and 6 from J, leaving 11 bases between them. In nucleotides, the CDR3 is TGTGCCAGCAGTTATACAGGGTTCTCTGAAGCTTTCTTT. Its translation is CASSYTGFSEAFF.

The CDR3 loop is CASSLGQASQETQYF. The CDR3, as DNA: TGTGCCAGCTCACTAGGACAGGCTTCCCAAGAGACCCAGTACTTC. The chain has TRBV18 and TRBJ2-5; the match to TRBD1 covers 7 bases. CDR3 length equals 15 residues. After removal of 4 bases from V and 1 base from J, the junction contained 6 bases not matched to a gene. Germline CDR1 reads KGHSH; CDR2 reads LQKENI.

V is TRBV6-1 and J is TRBJ1-1; 9 bases are a match to TRBD1. The CDR3 runs to 13 residues. V shed 4 bases and J 3 bases; nucleotides not matched to a gene: 0. CDR1 is MNHNS, CDR2 SASEGT, per germline. The CDR3 sequence: CASSGTGDTEAFF. The CDR3 region has the DNA TGTGCCAGCAGTGGGACAGGGGACACTGAAGCTTTCTTT.

The CDR3 DNA is TGTGCCTGGAGTCCTGGACTCCCCCCGGATACGCAGTATTTT. Residues: CAWSPGLPPDTQYF. V usage is TRBV30 and J usage is TRBJ2-3; weak D call: TRBD2 (5 bases). Trimming stripped 2 bases from V and 6 bases from J, with 15 bases between. CDR1 and CDR2 from the germline V gene are GTSNPN and SVGIG (reference sequence). The CDR3 covers 14 residues.

J is TRBJ1-5 and V is TRBV19; no reliable D call. The CDR3 contains 16 residues. Germline V gives CDR1 LNHDA, CDR2 SQIVND (reference sequence). V shed 0 bases and J shed 6 bases, with 15 bases lying between them. Written as DNA, the CDR3 is TGTGCCAGTAGTATAGATCTTACGGGGTTGGGTCAGCCCCAGCATTTT. It is translated as CASSIDLTGLGQPQHF.

The genes are TRBV6-5 and TRBJ2-7; 7 nucleotides align to TRBD1. This CDR3 has 14 amino acids. Germline CDR1 is MNHEY and CDR2 is SVGAGI. Trimming removed 7 bases from V and 4 bases from J; junction bases left unmatched: 10. CDR3 protein: CASTISTGSYEQYF. In nucleotides, the CDR3 is TGTGCCAGCACCATATCGACAGGGAGTTACGAGCAGTACTTC.

This chain connects TRBV5-8 to TRBJ1-1; a possible D gene is TRBD1 (6 bases). The V end lost 4 bases, the J end lost 1 base, and 14 bases lay between the germline ends. The CDR3 covers 15 residues. Germline V CDR1 and CDR2: SGHTS, YDEGEE. The CDR3 reads CASSGWTAQNTEAFF. CDR3 DNA sequence: TGTGCCAGCAGCGGCTGGACAGCCCAGAACACTGAAGCTTTCTTT.

CDR3 in amino acids: CASRDRVVTDTQYF. The CDR3 bases are TGTGCCAGCAGGGACAGGGTTGTTACAGATACGCAGTATTTT. The V call is TRBV6-6, the J call TRBJ2-3, with 8 bases that match TRBD1. V lost 6 bases to trimming and J lost 3 bases; unmatched junction nucleotides: 5. In germline, CDR1 is MNHNY, CDR2 SVGAGI (reference sequence). The CDR3 contains 14 residues.

The genes are TRBV7-9 and TRBJ1-4; the D gene is possibly TRBD1 (6 bases). The CDR3 sequence is 13 residues long. Germline CDR1 SEHNR, CDR2 FQNEAQ (reference sequence). V lost 11 bases and J lost 7, with 17 bases in between. The CDR3 loop is CALVLGASEKLFF. CDR3 nucleotide sequence: TGTGCCCTGGTATTGGGGGCAAGTGAAAAACTGTTTTTT.

The gene calls are TRBV6-6 and TRBJ1-3, with 7 bases lining up with TRBD1. Germline V gene lookup returns CDR1 MNHNY and CDR2 SVGAGI (reference sequence). The CDR3 totals 15 residues. V lost 6 bases and J lost 2; bases outside the gene matches: 7. DNA of the CDR3: TGTGCCAGCAGACTTGACAGGGAAACTGGAAACACCATATATTTT. Translation: CASRLDRETGNTIYF.

In its sample, this clone was seen once. The chain combines TRBV11-3 with TRBJ1-1; no clear D gene. From germline, CDR1 is SGHNT and CDR2 YENEEA. V lost 1 base, J lost 1 base, and 7 bases lay in between. The CDR3 consists of 14 residues. The CDR3 DNA is TGTGCCAGCAGCTTAGGCTGGCCGAACACTGAAGCTTTCTTT. This sequence encodes CASSLGWPNTEAFF.

This clone was seen only once. The chain is built from TRBV10-3 and TRBJ2-2; tentatively, D is TRBD1 (5 bases). Germline CDR1 reads ENHRY; CDR2 reads SYGVKD. The CDR3 is 14 residues long. Trimming stripped 9 bases from V and 2 bases from J, with 13 bases between. The CDR3 nucleotides read TGTGCCATTGGGCTCAGGGTTAACACCGGGGAGCTGTTTTTT. It yields the protein CAIGLRVNTGELFF.

This clone came up once. The V and J genes are TRBV7-9 and TRBJ2-2; a possible D gene is TRBD1 (5 bases). The V gene's germline CDR1 is SEHNR and CDR2 FQNEAQ (reference sequence). The CDR3 is made up of 14 amino acids. Trimming took off 10 bases at V and 2 bases at J, with 14 bases between the two ends. The CDR3 nucleotides read TGTGCCATGGTGCAGGGTGTAAACACCGGGGAGCTGTTTTTT. It translates to CAMVQGVNTGELFF. The full variable domain, in which reference TRBV7-9 and TRBJ2-2 provide the parts outside the CDR3, is DTGVSQNPRHKITKRGQNVTFRCDPISEHNRLYWYRQTLGQGPEFLTYFQNEAQLEKSRLLSDRFSAERPKGSFSTLEIQRTEQGDSAMYLCAMVQGVNTGELFFGEGSRLTVL.

The V call is TRBV6-1, the J call TRBJ1-4, with TRBD1 matching over 7 bases. This CDR3 has 13 amino acids. J gave up 8 bases and V 8 bases, and 8 bases lay outside the gene matches. Per the germline V gene, CDR1 is MNHNS and CDR2 is SASEGT. CDR3 amino acids: CASGGQLREKLFF. The CDR3 DNA sequence: TGTGCCAGCGGGGGACAGCTAAGGGAAAAACTGTTTTTT.

As to this clone: One junction end disagrees with the germline gene, perhaps due to a read error. V gene TRBV5-6 combines with J gene TRBJ2-5, with D unresolved. Germline V CDR1 and CDR2: SGHDT, YYEEEE. This CDR3 is 13 amino acids long. In DNA form, the CDR3 reads TGTGCCAGCACACGAGGCCCCCAAAAGACCCAGTACTTC. It translates to CASTRGPQKTQYF.

The gene calls are TRBV5-6 and TRBJ1-6, with 8 bases that match TRBD1. The CDR3 has 15 residues. Looked up from germline, CDR1 is SGHDT and CDR2 is YYEEEE. The junction had 7 bases not matched to a gene; V was cut back by 3 bases and J by 8 bases. In DNA, the CDR3 is TGTGCCAGCAGCTATATCGACAGGGGTGATTCACCCCTCCACTTT. Translated, it gives CASSYIDRGDSPLHF.

The chain uses TRBV5-1 and TRBJ2-5; TRBD2 aligns across 10 bases. CDR1 and CDR2 from the germline V gene are SGHRS and YFSETQ. This CDR3 spans 16 amino acids. Trimming at V came to 3 bases and at J to 2 bases, leaving 7 bases not matched to a gene. In DNA form, the CDR3 reads TGCGCCAGCAGCTCAGCGGGGGGGCTAGGGCAAGAGACCCAGTACTTC. It codes for CASSSAGGLGQETQYF.

Comment on this clone: In the same sample, other DNA sequences code for this CDR3. The rearrangement links TRBV5-4 to TRBJ2-7, with TRBD1 matching 9 bases. J gave up 4 bases and V 3 bases, and 8 bases lay outside the gene matches. This CDR3 has 15 residues. Per the germline V gene, CDR1 is SGHNT and CDR2 is YYREEE (reference sequence). CDR3 sequence: CASSSGQGRAYEQYF. CDR3 bases: TGTGCCAGCAGCTCCGGACAGGGGAGAGCTTACGAGCAGTACTTC.

The genes are TRBV6-5 and TRBJ2-7, with 11 nucleotides matching TRBD2. V lost 0 bases, J lost 9 bases, and 7 bases stayed unmatched. This CDR3 spans 15 amino acids. Germline V gives CDR1 MNHEY, CDR2 SVGAGI. The DNA of the CDR3 is TGTGCCAGCAGTTACTCGAGTAGCGGGGGGGCGGTGCAGTACTTC. Translating it yields CASSYSSSGGAVQYF.

V is TRBV7-3 and J is TRBJ2-2; 10 bases map to TRBD1. The CDR3 consists of 16 residues. Germline CDR1 reads SGHTA; CDR2 reads FQGTGA. The J segment lost 4 bases and the V segment lost 5 bases, leaving 7 bases of the junction unmatched. CDR3 DNA: TGTGCCAGCAGCCCCTCCGGGACAGGGGCCACCGGGGAGCTGTTTTTT. Protein sequence: CASSPSGTGATGELFF. Variable domain in full (rest from reference TRBV7-3 and TRBJ2-2): GAGVSQTPSNKVTEKGKYVELRCDPISGHTALYWYRQSLGQGPEFLIYFQGTGAADDSGLPNDRFFAVRPEGSVSTLKIQRTERGDSAVYLCASSPSGTGATGELFFGEGSRLTVL.

The chain combines TRBV5-1 with TRBJ2-2; 15 nucleotides agree with TRBD2. CDR3 length equals 19 residues. Germline V gene data show CDR1 as SGHRS and CDR2 as YFSETQ. V lost 7 bases and J lost 6; bases outside the gene matches: 16. The CDR3 coding sequence is TGCGCCAGCGGACGCGGCGGACTAGCGGGGGGGGATAAGGCCGGGGAGCTGTTTTTT. It encodes CASGRGGLAGGDKAGELFF. Looking up the rest from reference TRBV5-1 and TRBJ2-2 gives the full variable domain: KAGVTQTPRYLIKTRGQQVTLSCSPISGHRSVSWYQQTPGQGLQFLFEYFSETQRNKGNFPGRFSGRQFSNSRSEMNVSTLELGDSALYLCASGRGGLAGGDKAGELFFGEGSRLTVL.